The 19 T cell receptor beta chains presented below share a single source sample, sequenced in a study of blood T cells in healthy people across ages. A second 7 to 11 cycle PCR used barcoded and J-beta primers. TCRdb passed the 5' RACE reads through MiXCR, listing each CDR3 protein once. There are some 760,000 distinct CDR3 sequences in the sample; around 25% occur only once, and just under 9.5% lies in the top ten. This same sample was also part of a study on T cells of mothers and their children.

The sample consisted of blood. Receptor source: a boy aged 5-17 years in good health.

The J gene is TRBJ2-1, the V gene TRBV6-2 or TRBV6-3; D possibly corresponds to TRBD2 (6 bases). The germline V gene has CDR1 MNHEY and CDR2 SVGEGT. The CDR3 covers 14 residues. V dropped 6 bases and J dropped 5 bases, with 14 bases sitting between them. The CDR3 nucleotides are TGTGCCAGCAGCCACGGGCTAGCGAACAATGAGCAGTTCTTC. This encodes CASSHGLANNEQFF.

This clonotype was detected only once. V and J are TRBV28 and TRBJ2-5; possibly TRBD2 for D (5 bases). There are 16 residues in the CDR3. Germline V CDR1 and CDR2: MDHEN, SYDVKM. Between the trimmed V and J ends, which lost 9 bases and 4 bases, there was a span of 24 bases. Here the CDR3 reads CASSLGRTHLGETQYF. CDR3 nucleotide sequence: TGTGCCAGTTCACTAGGGCGCACCCACCTTGGAGAGACCCAGTACTTC.

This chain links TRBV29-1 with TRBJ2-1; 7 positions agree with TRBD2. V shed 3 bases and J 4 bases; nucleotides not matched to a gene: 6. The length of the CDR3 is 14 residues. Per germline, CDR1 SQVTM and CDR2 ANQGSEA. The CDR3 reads CSVDSPGGYNEQFF. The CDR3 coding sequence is TGCAGCGTTGATTCCCCGGGGGGATACAATGAGCAGTTCTTC.

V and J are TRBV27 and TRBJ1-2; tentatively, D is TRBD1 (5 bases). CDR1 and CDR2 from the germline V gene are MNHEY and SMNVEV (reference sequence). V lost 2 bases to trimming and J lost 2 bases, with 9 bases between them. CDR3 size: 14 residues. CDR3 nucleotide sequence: TGTGCCAGCAGTTTAGGACAATCAAACTATGGCTACACCTTC. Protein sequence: CASSLGQSNYGYTF.

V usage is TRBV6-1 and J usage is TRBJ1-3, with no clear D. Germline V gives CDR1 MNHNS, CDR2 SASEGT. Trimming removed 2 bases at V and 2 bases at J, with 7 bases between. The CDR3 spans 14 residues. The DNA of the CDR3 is TGTGCCAGCAGTGAATTGGGGACTGGAAACACCATATATTTT. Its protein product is CASSELGTGNTIYF.

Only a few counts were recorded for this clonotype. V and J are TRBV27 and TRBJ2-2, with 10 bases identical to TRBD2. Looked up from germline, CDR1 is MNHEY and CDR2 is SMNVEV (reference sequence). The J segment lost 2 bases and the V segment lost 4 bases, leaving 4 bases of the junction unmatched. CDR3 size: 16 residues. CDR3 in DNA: TGTGCCAGCAGTTACGGACTAGCGGTTAACACCGGGGAGCTGTTTTTT. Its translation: CASSYGLAVNTGELFF.

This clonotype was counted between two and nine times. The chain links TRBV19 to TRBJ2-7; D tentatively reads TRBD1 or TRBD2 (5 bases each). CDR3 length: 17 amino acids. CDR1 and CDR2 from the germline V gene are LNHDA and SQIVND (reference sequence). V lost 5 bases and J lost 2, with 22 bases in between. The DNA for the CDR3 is TGTGCCAGTAGTCCAGGATCCCGGGGCTATAATACCTACGAGCAGTACTTC. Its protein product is CASSPGSRGYNTYEQYF.

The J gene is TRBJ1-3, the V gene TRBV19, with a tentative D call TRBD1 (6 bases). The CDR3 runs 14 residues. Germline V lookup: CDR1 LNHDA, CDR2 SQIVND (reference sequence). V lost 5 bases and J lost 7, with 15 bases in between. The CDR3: CASSPQGTMNTIYF. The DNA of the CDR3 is TGTGCCAGTAGTCCACAGGGAACGATGAACACCATATATTTT.

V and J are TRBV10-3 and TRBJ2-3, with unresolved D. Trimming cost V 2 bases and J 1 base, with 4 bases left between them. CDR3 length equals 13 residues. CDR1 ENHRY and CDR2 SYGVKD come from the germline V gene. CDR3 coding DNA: TGTGCCATCAGTGAGGGGGGCACAGATACGCAGTATTTT. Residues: CAISEGGTDTQYF.

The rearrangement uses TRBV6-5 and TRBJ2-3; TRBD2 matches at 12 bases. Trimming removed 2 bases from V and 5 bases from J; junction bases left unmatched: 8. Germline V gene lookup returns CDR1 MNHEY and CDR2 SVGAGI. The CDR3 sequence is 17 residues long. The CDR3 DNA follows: TGTGCCAGCAGTTACGAATCTAGCGGGGGGGCCGGAGATACGCAGTATTTT. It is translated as CASSYESSGGAGDTQYF.

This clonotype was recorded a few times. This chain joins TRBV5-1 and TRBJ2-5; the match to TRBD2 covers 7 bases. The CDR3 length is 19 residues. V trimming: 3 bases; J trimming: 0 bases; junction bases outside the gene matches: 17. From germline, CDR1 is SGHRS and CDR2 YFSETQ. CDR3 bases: TGCGCCAGCAGCTCCCCTACGGGAGGAGCCTTGTTGTACCAAGAGACCCAGTACTTC. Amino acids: CASSSPTGGALLYQETQYF.

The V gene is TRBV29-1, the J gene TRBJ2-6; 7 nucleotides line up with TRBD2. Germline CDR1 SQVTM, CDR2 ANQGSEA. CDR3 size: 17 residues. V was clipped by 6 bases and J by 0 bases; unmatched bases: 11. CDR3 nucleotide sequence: TGCAGCGTCGGCCGGGACTACCAGAGCTCTGGGGCCAACGTCCTGACTTTC. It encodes CSVGRDYQSSGANVLTF.

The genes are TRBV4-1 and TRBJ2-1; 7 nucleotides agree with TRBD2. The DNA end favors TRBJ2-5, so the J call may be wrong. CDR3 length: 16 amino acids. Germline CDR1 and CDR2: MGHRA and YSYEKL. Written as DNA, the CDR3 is TGCGCCAGCAGCCCTATCTTTATGGGGGGGCAAGAGACCCAGTACTTC. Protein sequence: CASSPIFMGGQETQYF.

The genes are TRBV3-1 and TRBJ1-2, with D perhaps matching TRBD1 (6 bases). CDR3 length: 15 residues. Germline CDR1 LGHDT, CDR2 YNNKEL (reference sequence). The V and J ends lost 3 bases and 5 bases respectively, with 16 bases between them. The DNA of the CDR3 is TGTGCCAGCAGCCATAACAGGGCCCCGCGGTATGGCTACACCTTC. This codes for CASSHNRAPRYGYTF.

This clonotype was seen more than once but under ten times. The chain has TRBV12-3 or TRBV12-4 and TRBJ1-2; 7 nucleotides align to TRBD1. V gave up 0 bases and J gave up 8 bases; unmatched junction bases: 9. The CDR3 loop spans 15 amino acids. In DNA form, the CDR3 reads TGTGCCAGCAGTTTAGCGTCAGGGGGGAATCGAGGCTACACCTTC. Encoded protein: CASSLASGGNRGYTF.

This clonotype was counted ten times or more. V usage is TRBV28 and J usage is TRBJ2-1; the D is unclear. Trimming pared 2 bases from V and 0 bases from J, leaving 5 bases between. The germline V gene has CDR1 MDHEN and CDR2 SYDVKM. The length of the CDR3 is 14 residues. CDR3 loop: CASSLPSSYNEQFF. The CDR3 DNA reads TGTGCCAGCAGTTTACCCAGCTCCTACAATGAGCAGTTCTTC.

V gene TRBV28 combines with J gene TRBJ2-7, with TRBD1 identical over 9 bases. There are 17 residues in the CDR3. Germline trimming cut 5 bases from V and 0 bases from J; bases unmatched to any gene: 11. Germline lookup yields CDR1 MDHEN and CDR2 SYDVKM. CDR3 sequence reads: CASSDPLGDRASYEQYF. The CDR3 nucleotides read TGTGCCAGCAGTGACCCTTTAGGGGACAGGGCCTCCTACGAGCAGTACTTC.

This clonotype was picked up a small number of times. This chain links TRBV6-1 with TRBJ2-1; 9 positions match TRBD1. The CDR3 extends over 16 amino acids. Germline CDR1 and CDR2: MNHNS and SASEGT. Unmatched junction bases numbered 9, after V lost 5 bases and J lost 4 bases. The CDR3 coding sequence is TGTGCCAGCAGTACCAAGGACAGGGGTTATTACAATGAGCAGTTCTTC. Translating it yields CASSTKDRGYYNEQFF.

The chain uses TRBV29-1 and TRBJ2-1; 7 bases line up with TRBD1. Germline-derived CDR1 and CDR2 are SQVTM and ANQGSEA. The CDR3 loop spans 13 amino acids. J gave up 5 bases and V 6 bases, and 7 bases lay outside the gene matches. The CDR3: CSVWTGSDNEQFF. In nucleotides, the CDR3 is TGCAGCGTGTGGACAGGATCGGACAATGAGCAGTTCTTC.